This T cell receptor (beta chain) was recovered during a study of blood T cell repertoires in COVID-19 (dated by TCRdb to 2018 to 2020). In the study overall: Samples from collaborators originated in the United States, Italy and Spain and spanned both the acute and convalescent phases of COVID-19. The prospective study material was composed of cDNA or gDNA derived from T cells, B-cell-depleted T cells, or PBMCs. Where HLA class I and class II types were available, the types were taken from metadata supplied by the sample provider, not from assay-based typing. The samples were drawn from two sources: the first 160 participants of the ongoing ImmuneRACE study, and some 1,300 subjects contributed by 6 global collaborators. The repertoires were released in a freely available public database intended as a resource for research on the immune response to SARS-CoV-2. Sample metadata almost always included a de-identified subject ID, COVID-19 status, age in years and sex. Deeply sampled blood TCRbeta repertoires from subjects exposed to, actively infected with, or recovered from COVID-19 were included in the dataset.

The paper's findings and limits, for the study overall: How much clinical and demographic metadata was included differed by source and by participant, and the metadata was provided uncurated.

The germline V end is reduced by 3 bases and the J end by 3 bases; junction bases left unmatched: 4. The germline V gene (reference sequence) sets CDR1 to DFQATT and CDR2 to SNEGSKA. The CDR3 runs 14 residues from the cysteine to the phenylalanine. The CDR3 DNA has 42 bases and is translated from base 1. TCRbeta CDR3 regions were amplified from genomic DNA by means of the immunoSEQ Assay, a bias-controlled multiplex PCR. Concerning the study's data processing: The number of nucleated cells in each sample was estimated by amplification of reference gene primers within the assay. To quantify the absolute abundance of each unique TCRbeta CDR3 rearrangement, sequence reads were collapsed and filtered. For each sample, productive Simpson clonality was calculated by taking the square root of Simpson's diversity index across productive rearrangements. Held by TCRdb, this immuneACCESS table contains in-frame sequences only and omits some clones. Under half of the omission traces to an unresolved V gene where checked; the cause of the rest is unknown. The V and J calls and clone size come from that table; D and trimming were worked out from the DNA. The sample table holds about 160,000 clones, of which approximately 80% were seen once. The ten largest account for approximately 3.6% of the sample.

Enrolling through a virtual design, the prospective study's participants ranged in age from roughly 18 to 89 years and lived across some 22 United States geographic areas. In the prospective study, cohorts were assigned on the basis of participant-reported clinical history obtained from a screening survey and a study questionnaire. ImmuneRACE Cohort 3 recovered participants were defined by two consecutive negative NP/OP PCR tests, healthcare professional clearance, or symptom resolution. In the prospective study, mobile phlebotomists collected whole blood, serum and a nasopharyngeal or oropharyngeal swab from each participant. Prospective study participants could optionally give additional blood draws and questionnaires over a roughly two-month period. Prospective study blood samples were shipped either frozen or at room temperature before DNA extraction. With respect to this clone: Its antigen is currently not known. There are no base qualities to consult, and no much larger clone falls within one base.

This clonotype originated in a woman in her sixties or seventies who had recovered from COVID-19. The specimen was PBMCs or T cells enriched from blood (not recorded which). The rearrangement joined TRBV20-1 to TRBJ1-4; TRBD1 lines up with 7 middle nucleotides. The CDR3 corresponds to CSASSGQSNEKLFF. The DNA is TGCAGTGCTAGTTCGGGACAGTCTAATGAAAAACTGTTTTTT.